This section outlines one TCR beta chain sequence together with its context. These data are taken from a study of OX40 agonist ivuxolimab in advanced cancers. Repertoires were generated with immunoSEQ multiplex PCR, while TCRdb's copy carries only in-frame clones and drops some. In the table there are 100,000 to 150,000 clones, around 90% of which are singletons. V was clipped by 2 bases and J by 0 bases, with 9 bases between them. Per germline, CDR1 SGDLS and CDR2 YYNGEE. The CDR3 totals 16 residues. The specimen was CD4+ or CD8+ T cells sorted from blood, collected in a trial of the OX40 agonist ivuxolimab. This sequence was found in an adult with an advanced solid tumor such as melanoma, head and neck, liver or kidney cancer. This chain links TRBV9 with TRBJ2-6; D is possibly TRBD1 (5 bases). The CDR3 loop is CASSVQGTSGANVLTF. In DNA, the CDR3 is TGTGCCAGCAGCGTTCAGGGTACCTCTGGGGCCAACGTCCTGACTTTC.